This T cell receptor beta chain is drawn from a study of shared clonotypes between healthy human individuals. Sequencing used immunoSEQ multiplex PCR; TCRdb keeps in-frame clones, though not all of them. The sample shows around 1.5 million clones, about 98% of them seen only once. CDR3 length: 15 amino acids. The V segment lost 2 bases and the J segment 3 bases; nucleotides outside the gene matches: 5. Germline V CDR1 and CDR2: SGHRS, YFSETQ. The chain joins TRBV5-1 to TRBJ2-1, with 7 nucleotides matching TRBD2. This receptor was taken from a man under 40 in good health. Sequenced sample: naive CD4+ T cells sorted from blood. Noted subset: CD45RA+ positively selected. The CDR3 bases are TGCGCCAGCAGCTTCGCGGGAGTAGTCTACAATGAGCAGTTCTTC. Its protein product is CASSFAGVVYNEQFF.